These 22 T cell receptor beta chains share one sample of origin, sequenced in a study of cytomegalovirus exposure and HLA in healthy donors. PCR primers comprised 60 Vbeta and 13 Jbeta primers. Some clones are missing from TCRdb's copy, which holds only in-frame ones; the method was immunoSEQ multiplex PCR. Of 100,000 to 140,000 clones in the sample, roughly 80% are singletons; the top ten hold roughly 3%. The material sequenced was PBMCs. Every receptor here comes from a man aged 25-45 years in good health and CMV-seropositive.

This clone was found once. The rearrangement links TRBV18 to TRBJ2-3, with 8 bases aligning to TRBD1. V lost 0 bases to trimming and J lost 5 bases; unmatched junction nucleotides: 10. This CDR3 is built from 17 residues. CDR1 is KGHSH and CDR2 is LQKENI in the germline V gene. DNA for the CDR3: TGTGCCAGCTCACCACCGTCACAGACAGGGGTGAGAGATACGCAGTATTTT. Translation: CASSPPSQTGVRDTQYF.

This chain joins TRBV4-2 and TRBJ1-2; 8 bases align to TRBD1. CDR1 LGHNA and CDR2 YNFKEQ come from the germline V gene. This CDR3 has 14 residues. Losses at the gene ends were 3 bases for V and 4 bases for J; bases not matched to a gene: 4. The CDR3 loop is CASSQEGTGYGYTF. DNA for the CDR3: TGTGCCAGCAGCCAGGAAGGGACAGGCTATGGCTACACCTTC.

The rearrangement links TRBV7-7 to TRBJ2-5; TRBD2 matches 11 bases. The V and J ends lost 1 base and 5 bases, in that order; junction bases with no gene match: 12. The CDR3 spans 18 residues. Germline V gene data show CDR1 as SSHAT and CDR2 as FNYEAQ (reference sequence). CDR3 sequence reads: CASSLVSSGGPVGETQYF. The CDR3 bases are TGTGCCAGCAGCTTAGTTTCTAGCGGGGGGCCGGTGGGGGAGACCCAGTACTTC.

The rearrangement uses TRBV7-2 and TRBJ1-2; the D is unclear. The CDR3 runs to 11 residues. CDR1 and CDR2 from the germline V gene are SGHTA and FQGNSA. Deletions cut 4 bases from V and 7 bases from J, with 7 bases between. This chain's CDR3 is CASSSGRGYTF. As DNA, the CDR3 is TGTGCCAGCAGCTCGGGTCGTGGCTACACCTTC.

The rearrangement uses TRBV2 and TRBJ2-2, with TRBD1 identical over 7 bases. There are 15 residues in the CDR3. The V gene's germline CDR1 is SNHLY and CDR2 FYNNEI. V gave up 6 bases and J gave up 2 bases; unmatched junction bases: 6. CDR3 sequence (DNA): TGTGCCAGCAGGCCGGGACAGAGCAACACCGGGGAGCTGTTTTTT. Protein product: CASRPGQSNTGELFF.

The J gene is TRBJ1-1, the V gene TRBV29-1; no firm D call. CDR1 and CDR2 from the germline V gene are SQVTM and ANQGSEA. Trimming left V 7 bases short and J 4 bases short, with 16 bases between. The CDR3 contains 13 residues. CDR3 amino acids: CSGFSARSTEAFF. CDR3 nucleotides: TGCAGCGGGTTTTCGGCGAGGAGCACTGAAGCTTTCTTT.

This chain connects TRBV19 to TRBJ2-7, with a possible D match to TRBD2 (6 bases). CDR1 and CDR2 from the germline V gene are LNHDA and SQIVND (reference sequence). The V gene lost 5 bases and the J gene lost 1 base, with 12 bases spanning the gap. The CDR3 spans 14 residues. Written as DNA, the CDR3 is TGTGCCAGTAGTTCCTCTAGCGCGTCCTACGAGCAGTACTTC. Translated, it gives CASSSSSASYEQYF.

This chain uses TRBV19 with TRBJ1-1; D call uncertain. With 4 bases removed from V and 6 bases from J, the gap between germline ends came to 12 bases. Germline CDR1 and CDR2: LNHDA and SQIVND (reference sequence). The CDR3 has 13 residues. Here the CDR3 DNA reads TGTGCCAGTAGTAAACAACCGACATCTGAAGCTTTCTTT. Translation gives CASSKQPTSEAFF.

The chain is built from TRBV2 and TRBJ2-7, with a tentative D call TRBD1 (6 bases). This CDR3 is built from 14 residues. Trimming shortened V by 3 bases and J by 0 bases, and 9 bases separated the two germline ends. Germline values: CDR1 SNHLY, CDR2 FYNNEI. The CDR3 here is CASSDGRGSYEQYF. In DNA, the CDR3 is TGTGCCAGCAGTGACGGCAGGGGCTCCTACGAGCAGTACTTC.

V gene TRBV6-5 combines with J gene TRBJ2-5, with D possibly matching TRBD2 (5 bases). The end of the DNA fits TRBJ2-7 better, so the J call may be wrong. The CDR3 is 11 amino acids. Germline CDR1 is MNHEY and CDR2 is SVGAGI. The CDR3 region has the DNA TGTGCCACCAAGAGGGCCTACGAGCAGTACTTC. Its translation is CATKRAYEQYF.

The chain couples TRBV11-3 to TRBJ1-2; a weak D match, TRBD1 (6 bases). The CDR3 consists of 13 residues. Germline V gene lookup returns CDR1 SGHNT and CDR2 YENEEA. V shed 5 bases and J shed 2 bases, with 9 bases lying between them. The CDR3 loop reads CASSPGQNYGYTF. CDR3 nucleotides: TGTGCCAGCAGCCCCGGACAGAACTATGGCTACACCTTC.

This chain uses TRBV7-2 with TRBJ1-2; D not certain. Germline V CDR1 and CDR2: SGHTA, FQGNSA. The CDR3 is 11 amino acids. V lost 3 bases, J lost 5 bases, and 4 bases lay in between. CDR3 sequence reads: CASSFSYGYTF. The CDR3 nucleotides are TGTGCCAGCAGCTTCTCGTATGGCTACACCTTC.

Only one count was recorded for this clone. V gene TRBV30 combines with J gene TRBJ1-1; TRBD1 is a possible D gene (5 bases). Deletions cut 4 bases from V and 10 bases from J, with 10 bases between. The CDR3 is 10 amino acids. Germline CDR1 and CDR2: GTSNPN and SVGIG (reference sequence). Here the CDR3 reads CAWIGDGAFF. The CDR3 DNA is TGTGCCTGGATAGGGGATGGAGCTTTCTTT.

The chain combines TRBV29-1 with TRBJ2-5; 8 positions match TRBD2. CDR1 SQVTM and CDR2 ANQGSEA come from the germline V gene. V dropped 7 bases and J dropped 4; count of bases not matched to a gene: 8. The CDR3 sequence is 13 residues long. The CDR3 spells CSAQELAGETQYF. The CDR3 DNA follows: TGCAGCGCTCAGGAGCTAGCGGGAGAGACCCAGTACTTC. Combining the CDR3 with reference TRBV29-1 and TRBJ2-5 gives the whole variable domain SAVISQKPSRDICQRGTSLTIQCQVDSQVTMMFWYRQQPGQSLTLIATANQGSEATYESGFVIDKFPISRPNLTFSTLTVSNMSPEDSSIYLCSAQELAGETQYFGPGTRLLVL.

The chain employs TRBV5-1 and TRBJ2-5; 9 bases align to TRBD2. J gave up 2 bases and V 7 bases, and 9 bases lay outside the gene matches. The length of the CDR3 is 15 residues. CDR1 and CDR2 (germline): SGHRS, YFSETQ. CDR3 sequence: CASGAAAGGQETQYF. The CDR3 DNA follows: TGCGCCAGCGGTGCCGCGGCGGGGGGGCAAGAGACCCAGTACTTC.

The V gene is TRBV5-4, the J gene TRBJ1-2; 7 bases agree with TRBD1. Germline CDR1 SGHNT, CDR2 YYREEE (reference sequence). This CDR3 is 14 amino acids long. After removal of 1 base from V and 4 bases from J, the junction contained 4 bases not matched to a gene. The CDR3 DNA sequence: TGTGCCAGCAGCTTGTCCGGGACAGCCTATGGCTACACCTTC. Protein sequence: CASSLSGTAYGYTF.

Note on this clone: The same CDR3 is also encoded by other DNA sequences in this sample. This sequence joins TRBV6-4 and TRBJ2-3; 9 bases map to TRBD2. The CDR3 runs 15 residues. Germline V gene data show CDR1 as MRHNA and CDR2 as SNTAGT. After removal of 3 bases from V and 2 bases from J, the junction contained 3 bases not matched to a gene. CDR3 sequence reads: CASSDGGGATDTQYF. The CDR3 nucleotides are TGTGCCAGCAGTGATGGCGGGGGGGCCACAGATACGCAGTATTTT.

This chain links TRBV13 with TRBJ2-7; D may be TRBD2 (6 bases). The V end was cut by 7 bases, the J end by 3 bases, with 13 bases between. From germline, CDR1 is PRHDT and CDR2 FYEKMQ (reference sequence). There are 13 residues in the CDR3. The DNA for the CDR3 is TGTGCCAGCACCTTGGAGGGTAGCTACGAGCAGTACTTC. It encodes CASTLEGSYEQYF. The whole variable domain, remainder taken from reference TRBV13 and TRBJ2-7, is AAGVIQSPRHLIKEKRETATLKCYPIPRHDTVYWYQQGPGQDPQFLISFYEKMQSDKGSIPDRFSAQQFSDYHSELNMSSLELGDSALYFCASTLEGSYEQYFGPGTRLTVT.

The CDR3 bases are TGTGCCAGCAGCTTAGTAGCGGGGCCGAAAAACATTCAGTACTTC. Its protein product is CASSLVAGPKNIQYF. The chain is built from TRBV7-8 and TRBJ2-4; the match to TRBD2 covers 8 bases. The CDR3 is 15 amino acids. V dropped 1 base and J dropped 4; count of bases not matched to a gene: 3. CDR1 SGHVS and CDR2 FQNEAQ come from the germline V gene.

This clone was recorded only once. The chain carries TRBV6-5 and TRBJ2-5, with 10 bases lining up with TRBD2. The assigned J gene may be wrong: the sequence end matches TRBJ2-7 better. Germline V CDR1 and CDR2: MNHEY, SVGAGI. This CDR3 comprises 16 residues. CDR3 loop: CASSYSTSGHSYEQYF. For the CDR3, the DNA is TGTGCCAGCAGTTACTCGACTAGCGGGCACTCCTACGAGCAGTACTTC.

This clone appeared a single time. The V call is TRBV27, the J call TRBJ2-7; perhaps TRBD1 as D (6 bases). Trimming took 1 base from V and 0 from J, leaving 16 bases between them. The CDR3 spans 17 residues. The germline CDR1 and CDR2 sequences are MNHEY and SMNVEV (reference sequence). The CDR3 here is CASSLFTHRDPSYEQYF. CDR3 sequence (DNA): TGTGCCAGCAGTTTATTCACCCACAGGGACCCCTCCTACGAGCAGTACTTC.

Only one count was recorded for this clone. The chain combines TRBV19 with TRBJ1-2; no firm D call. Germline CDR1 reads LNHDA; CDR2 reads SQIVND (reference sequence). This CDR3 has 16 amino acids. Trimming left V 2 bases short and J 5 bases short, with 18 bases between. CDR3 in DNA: TGTGCCAGTAGTATACTTGAGGGTTTGGGTCTATATGGCTACACCTTC. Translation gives CASSILEGLGLYGYTF. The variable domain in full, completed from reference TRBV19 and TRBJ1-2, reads DGGITQSPKYLFRKEGQNVTLSCEQNLNHDAMYWYRQDPGQGLRLIYYSQIVNDFQKGDIAEGYSVSREKKESFPLTVTSAQKNPTAFYLCASSILEGLGLYGYTFGSGTRLTVV.